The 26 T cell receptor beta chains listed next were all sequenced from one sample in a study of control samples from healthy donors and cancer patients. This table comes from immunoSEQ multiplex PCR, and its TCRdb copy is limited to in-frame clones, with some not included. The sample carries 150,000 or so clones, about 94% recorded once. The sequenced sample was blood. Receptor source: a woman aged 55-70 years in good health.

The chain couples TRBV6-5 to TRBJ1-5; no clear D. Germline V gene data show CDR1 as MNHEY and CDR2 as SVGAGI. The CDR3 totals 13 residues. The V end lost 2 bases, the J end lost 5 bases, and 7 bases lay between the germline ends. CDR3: CASSYGSHQPQHF. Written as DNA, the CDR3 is TGTGCCAGCAGTTACGGCAGCCATCAGCCCCAGCATTTT.

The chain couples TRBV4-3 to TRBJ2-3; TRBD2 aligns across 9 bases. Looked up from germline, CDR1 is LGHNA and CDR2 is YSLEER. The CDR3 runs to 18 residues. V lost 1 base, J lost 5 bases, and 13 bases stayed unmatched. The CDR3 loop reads CASSQASTVAGAIDTQYF. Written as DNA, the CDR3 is TGCGCCAGCAGCCAAGCTTCCACGGTAGCGGGGGCCATAGATACGCAGTATTTT.

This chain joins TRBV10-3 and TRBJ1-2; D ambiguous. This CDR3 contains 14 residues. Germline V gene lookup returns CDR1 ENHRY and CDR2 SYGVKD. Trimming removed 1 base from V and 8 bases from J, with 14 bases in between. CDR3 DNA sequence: TGTGCCATCAGTGAGTTGAGCCGTTTAAGAGGCTACACCTTC. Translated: CAISELSRLRGYTF.

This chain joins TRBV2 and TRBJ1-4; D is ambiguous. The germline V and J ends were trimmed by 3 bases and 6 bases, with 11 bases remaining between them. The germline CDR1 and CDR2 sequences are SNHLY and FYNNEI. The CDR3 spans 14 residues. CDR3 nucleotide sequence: TGTGCCAGCAGTGACCGGGGATTTTATGAAAAACTGTTTTTT. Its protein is CASSDRGFYEKLFF.

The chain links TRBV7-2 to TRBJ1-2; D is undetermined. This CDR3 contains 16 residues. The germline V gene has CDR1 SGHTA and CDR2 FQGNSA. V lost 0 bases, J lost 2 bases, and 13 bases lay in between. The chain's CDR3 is CASSLAPTRPNYGYTF. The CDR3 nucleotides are TGTGCCAGCAGCTTAGCGCCTACACGGCCCAACTATGGCTACACCTTC.

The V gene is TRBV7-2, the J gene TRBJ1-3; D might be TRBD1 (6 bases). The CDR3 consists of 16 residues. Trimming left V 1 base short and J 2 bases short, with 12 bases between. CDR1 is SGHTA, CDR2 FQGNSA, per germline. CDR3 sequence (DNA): TGTGCCAGCAGCTTAGACAGGGTGGTTCCTGGAAACACCATATATTTT. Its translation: CASSLDRVVPGNTIYF.

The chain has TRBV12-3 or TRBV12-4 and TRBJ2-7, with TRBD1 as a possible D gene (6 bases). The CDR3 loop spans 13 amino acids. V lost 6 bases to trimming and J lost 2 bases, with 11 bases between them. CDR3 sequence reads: CASSTTGTYEQYF. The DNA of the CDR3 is TGTGCCAGCAGCACAACAGGGACCTACGAGCAGTACTTC.

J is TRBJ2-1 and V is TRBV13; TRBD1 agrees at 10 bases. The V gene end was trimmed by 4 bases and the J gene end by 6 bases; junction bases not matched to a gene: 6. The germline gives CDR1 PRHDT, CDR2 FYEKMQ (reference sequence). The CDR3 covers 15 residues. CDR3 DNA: TGTGCCAGCAGCTCCGGGACAGGGGTAACCAATGAGCAGTTCTTC. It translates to CASSSGTGVTNEQFF.

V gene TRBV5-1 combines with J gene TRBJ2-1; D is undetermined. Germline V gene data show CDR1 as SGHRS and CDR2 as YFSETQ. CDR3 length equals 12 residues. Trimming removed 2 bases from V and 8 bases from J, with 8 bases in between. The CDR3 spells CASSLPSDEQFF. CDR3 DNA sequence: TGCGCCAGCAGCTTACCCTCTGATGAGCAGTTCTTC.

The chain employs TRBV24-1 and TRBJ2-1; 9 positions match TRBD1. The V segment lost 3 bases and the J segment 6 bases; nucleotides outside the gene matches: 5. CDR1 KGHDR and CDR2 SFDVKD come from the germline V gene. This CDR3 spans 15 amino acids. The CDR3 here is CATSDPGQGSNEQFF. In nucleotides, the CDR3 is TGTGCCACCAGTGATCCGGGACAGGGATCCAATGAGCAGTTCTTC.

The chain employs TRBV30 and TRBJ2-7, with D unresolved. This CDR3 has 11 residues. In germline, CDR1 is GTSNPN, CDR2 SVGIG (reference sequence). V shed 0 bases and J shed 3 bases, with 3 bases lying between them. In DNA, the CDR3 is TGTGCCTGGAGTGTTTTCTACGAGCAGTACTTC. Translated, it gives CAWSVFYEQYF. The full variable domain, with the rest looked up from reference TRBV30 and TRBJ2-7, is SQTIHQWPATLVQPVGSPLSLECTVEGTSNPNLYWYRQAAGRGLQLLFYSVGIGQISSEVPQNLSASRPQDRQFILSSKKLLLSDSGFYLCAWSVFYEQYFGPGTRLTVT.

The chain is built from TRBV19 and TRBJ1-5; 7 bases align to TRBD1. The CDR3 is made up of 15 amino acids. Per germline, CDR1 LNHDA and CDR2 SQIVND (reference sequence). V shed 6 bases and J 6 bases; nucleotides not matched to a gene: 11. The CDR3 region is CASRGVQGDVQPQHF. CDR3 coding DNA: TGTGCCAGTAGGGGTGTTCAGGGGGACGTTCAGCCCCAGCATTTT.

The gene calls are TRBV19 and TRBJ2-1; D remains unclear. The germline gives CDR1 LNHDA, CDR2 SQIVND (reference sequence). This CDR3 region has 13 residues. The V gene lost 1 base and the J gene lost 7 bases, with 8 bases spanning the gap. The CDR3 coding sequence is TGTGCCAGTAGTATAGTGGGCGAGAATGAGCAGTTCTTC. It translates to CASSIVGENEQFF.

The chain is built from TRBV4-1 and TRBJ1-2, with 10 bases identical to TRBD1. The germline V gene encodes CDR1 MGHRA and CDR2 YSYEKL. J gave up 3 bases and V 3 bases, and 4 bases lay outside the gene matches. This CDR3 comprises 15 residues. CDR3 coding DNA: TGCGCCAGCAGCCACCCCGGACAGGGGGACTATGGCTACACCTTC. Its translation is CASSHPGQGDYGYTF.

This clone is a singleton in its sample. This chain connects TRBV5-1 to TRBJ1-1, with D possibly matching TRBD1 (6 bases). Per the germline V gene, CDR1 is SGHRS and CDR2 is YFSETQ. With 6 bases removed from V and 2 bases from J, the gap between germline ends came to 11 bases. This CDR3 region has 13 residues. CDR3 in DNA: TGCGCCAGCAAACGACAGGATAACACTGAAGCTTTCTTT. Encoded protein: CASKRQDNTEAFF.

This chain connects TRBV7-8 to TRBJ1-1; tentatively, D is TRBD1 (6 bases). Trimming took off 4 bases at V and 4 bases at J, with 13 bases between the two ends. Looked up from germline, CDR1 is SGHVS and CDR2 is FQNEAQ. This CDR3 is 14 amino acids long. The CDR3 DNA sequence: TGTGCCAGCAGCTCTAGGGACACGTTCACTGAAGCTTTCTTT. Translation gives CASSSRDTFTEAFF. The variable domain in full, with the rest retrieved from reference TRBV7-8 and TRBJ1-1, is GAGVSQSPRYKVAKRGQDVALRCDPISGHVSLFWYQQALGQGPEFLTYFQNEAQLDKSGLPSDRFFAERPEGSVSTLKIQRTQQEDSAVYLCASSSRDTFTEAFFGQGTRLTVV.

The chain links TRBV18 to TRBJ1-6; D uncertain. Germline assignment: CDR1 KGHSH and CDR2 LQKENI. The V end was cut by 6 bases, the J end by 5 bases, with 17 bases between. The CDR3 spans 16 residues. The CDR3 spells CASSPHPPRDNSPLHF. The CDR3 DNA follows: TGTGCCAGCTCTCCTCACCCCCCCCGGGATAATTCACCCCTCCACTTT.

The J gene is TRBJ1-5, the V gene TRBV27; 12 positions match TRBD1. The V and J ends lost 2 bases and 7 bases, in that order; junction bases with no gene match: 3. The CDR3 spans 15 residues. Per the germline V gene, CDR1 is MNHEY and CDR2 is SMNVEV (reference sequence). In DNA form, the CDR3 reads TGTGCCAGCAGTTTAGGGACAGGGGGCGCGCAGCCCCAGCATTTT. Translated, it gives CASSLGTGGAQPQHF.

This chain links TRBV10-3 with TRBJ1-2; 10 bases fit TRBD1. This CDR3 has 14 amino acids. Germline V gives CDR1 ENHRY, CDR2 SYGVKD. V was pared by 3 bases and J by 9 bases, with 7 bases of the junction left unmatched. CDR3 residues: CAISDRDRGTSYTF. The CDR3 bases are TGTGCCATCAGTGACCGGGACAGGGGTACGAGCTACACCTTC.

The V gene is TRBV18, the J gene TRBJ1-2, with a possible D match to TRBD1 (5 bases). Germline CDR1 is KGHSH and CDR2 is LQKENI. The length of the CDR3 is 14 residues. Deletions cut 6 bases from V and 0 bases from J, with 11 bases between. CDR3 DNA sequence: TGTGCCAGCTCCCCTGGGGCCTCTAACTATGGCTACACCTTC. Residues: CASSPGASNYGYTF.

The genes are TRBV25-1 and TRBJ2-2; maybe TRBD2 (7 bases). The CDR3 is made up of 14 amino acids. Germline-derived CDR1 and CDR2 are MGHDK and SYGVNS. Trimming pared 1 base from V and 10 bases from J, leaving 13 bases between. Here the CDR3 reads CASSELGGPQELFF. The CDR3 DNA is TGTGCCAGCAGTGAATTGGGGGGGCCACAGGAGCTGTTTTTT.

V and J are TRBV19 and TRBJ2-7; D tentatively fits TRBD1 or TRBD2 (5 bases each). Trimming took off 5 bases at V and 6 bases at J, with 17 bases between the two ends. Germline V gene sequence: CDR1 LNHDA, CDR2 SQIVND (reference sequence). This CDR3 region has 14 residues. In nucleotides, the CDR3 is TGTGCCAGTAGTCGGGGACGAGGCCAGGGCGAGCAGTACTTC. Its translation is CASSRGRGQGEQYF.

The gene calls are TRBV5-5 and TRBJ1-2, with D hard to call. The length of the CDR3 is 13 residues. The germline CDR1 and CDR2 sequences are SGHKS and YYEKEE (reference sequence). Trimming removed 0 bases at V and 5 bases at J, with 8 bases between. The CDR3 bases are TGTGCCAGCAGCTTGGTCTCGGGTTATGGCTACACCTTC. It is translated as CASSLVSGYGYTF.

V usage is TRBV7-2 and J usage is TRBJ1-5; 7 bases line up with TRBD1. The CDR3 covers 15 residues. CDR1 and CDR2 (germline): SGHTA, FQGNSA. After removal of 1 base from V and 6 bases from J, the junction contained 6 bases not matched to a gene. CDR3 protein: CASSLVKGAGQPQHF. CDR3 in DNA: TGTGCCAGCAGCTTAGTAAAGGGGGCTGGTCAGCCCCAGCATTTT.

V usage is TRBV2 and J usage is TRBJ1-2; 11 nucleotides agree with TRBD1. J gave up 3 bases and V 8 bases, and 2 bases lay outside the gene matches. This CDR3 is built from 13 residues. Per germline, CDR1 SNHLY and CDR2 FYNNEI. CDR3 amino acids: CASLGQGDYGYTF. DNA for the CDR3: TGTGCCAGCTTGGGACAGGGGGACTATGGCTACACCTTC.

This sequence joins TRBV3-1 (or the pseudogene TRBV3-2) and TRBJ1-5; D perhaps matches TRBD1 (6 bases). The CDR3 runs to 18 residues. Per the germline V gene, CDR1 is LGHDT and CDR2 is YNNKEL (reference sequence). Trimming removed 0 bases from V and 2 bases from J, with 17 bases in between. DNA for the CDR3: TGTGCCAGCAGCCAAGATCTTTGGGGGGGCGATGGCAATCAGCCCCAGCATTTT. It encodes CASSQDLWGGDGNQPQHF.